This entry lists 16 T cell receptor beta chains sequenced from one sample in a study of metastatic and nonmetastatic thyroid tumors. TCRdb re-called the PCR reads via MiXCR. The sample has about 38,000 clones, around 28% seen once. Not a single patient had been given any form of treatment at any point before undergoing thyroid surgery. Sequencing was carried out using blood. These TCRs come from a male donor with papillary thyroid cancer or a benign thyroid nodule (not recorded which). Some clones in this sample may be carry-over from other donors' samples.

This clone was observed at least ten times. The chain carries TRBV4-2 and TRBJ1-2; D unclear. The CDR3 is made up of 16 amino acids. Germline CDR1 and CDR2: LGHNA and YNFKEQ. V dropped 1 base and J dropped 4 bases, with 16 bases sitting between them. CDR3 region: CASSQGDESSSYGYTF. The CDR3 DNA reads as TGTGCCAGCAGCCAAGGAGATGAATCGAGCAGCTATGGCTACACCTTC.

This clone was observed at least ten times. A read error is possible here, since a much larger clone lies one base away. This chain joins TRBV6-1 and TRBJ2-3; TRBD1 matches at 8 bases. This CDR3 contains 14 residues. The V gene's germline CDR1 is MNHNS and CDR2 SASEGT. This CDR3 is CASSQAGGTDTQYF. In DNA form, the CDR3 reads TGTGCCAGCAGTCAGGCAGGGGGCACAGATACACAGTATTTT.

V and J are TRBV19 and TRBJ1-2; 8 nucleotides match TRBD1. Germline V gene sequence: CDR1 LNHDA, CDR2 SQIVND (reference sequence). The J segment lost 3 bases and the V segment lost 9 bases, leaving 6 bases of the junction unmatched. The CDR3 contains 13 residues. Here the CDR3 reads CASQYRGDYGYTF. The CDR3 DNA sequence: TGTGCCAGCCAATACAGGGGGGACTATGGCTACACCTTC.

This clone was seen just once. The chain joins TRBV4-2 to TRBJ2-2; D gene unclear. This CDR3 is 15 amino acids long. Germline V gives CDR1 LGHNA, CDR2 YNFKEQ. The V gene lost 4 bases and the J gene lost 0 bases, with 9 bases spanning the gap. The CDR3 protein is CASSLLDSNTGELFF. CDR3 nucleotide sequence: TGTGCCAGCAGCCTGCTCGATTCGAACACCGGGGAGCTGTTTTTT.

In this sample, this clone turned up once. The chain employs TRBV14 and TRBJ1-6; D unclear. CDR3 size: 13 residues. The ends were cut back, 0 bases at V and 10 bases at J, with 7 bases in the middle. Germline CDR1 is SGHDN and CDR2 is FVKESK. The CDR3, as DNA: TGTGCCAGCAGCCAAGATCTGGAGTCACCCCTCCACTTT. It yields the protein CASSQDLESPLHF.

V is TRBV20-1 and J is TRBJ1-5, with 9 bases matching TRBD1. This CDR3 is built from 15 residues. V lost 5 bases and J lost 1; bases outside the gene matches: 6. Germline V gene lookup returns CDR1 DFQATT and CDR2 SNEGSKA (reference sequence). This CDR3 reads CSARGQGLSNQPQHF. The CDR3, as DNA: TGCAGTGCTCGTGGACAGGGGCTAAGCAATCAGCCCCAGCATTTT.

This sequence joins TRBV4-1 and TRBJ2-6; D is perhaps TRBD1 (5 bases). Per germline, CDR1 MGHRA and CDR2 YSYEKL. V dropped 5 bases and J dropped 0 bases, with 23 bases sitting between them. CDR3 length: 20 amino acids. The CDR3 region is CASSDIGAYFWDSGANVLTF. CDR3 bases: TGCGCCAGCAGCGATATAGGGGCGTATTTCTGGGACTCTGGGGCCAACGTCCTGACTTTC.

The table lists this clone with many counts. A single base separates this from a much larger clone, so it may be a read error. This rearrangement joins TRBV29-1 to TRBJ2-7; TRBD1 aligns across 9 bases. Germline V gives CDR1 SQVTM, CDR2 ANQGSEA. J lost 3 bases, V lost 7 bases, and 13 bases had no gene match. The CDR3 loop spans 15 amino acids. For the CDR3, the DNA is TGCAGCGCCGGGGAGGGACAGGGTTTAAACTACGAGCAGTACTTC. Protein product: CSAGEGQGLNYEQYF.

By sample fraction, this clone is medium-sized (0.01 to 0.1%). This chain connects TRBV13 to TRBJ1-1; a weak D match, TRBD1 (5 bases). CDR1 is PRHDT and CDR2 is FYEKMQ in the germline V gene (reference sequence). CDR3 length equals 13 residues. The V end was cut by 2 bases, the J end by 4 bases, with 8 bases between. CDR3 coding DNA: TGTGCCAGCAGCTTACCTGGGGGCACTGAAGCTTTCTTT. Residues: CASSLPGGTEAFF.

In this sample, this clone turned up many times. The CDR3 reads CASSSGTLNVETEAFF. In DNA, the CDR3 is TGTGCCAGCTCATCCGGGACGCTCAACGTTGAGACTGAAGCTTTCTTT. The chain employs TRBV18 and TRBJ1-1, with a tentative D call TRBD1 (5 bases). The CDR3 extends over 16 amino acids. With 5 bases removed from V and 5 bases from J, the gap between germline ends came to 21 bases. The germline V gene encodes CDR1 KGHSH and CDR2 LQKENI.

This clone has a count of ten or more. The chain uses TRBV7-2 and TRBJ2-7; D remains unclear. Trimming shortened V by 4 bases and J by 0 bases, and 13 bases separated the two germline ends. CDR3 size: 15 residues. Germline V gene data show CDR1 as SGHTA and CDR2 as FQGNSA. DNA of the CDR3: TGTGCCAGCAGCTGGTACACCGCCAGCTCCTACGAGCAGTACTTC. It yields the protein CASSWYTASSYEQYF.

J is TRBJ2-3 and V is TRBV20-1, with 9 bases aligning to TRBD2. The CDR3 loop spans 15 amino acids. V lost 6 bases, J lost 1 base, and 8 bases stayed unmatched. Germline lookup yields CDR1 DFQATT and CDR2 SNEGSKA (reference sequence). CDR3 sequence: CSAGVRTSGTDTQYF. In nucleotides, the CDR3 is TGCAGTGCGGGTGTTAGGACTAGCGGCACAGATACGCAGTATTTT.

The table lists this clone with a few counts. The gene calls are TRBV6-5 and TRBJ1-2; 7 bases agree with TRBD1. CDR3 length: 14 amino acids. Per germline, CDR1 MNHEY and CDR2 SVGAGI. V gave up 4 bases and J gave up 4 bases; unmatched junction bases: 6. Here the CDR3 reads CASSFGQAPYGYTF. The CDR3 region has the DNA TGTGCCAGCAGTTTCGGACAGGCACCCTATGGCTACACCTTC.

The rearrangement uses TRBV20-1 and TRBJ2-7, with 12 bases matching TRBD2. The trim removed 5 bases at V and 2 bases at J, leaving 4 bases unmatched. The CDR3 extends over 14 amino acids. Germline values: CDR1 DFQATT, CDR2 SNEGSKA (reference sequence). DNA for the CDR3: TGCAGTGCTGAACTAGCGGGAGGCACCTACGAGCAGTACTTC. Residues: CSAELAGGTYEQYF.

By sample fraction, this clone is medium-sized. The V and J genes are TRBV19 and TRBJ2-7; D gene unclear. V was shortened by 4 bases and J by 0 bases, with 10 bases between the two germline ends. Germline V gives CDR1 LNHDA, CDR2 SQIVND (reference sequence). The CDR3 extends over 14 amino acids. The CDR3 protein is CASSSPDGSYEQYF. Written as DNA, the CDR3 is TGTGCCAGTAGTAGCCCGGACGGCTCCTACGAGCAGTACTTC. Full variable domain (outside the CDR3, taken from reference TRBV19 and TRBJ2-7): DGGITQSPKYLFRKEGQNVTLSCEQNLNHDAMYWYRQDPGQGLRLIYYSQIVNDFQKGDIAEGYSVSREKKESFPLTVTSAQKNPTAFYLCASSSPDGSYEQYFGPGTRLTVT.

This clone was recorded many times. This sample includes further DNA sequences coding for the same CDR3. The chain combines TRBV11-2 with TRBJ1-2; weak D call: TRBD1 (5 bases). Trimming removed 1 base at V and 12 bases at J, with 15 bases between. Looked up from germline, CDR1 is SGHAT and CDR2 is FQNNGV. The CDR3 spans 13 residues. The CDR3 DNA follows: TGTGCCAGCAGCTTAGTCGGAGGGACCCCCCACACCTTC. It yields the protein CASSLVGGTPHTF.